The TCR beta chain described here comes from a study of CD4+ T cells in melanoma. Measured with immunoSEQ multiplex PCR; TCRdb has only the in-frame clones, and not every one. Of over 130,000 clones in the sample, around 90% were seen once. The ends were cut back, 3 bases at V and 3 bases at J, with 8 bases in the middle. The CDR3 runs 13 residues. The germline V gene encodes CDR1 LNHDA and CDR2 SQIVND (reference sequence). A single count supports this clone. The TCR was taken from a human donor with melanoma. The chain links TRBV19 to TRBJ1-1; D is possibly TRBD1 (6 bases). CDR3 protein: CASSMRQDTEAFF. CDR3 bases: TGTGCCAGTAGTATGCGACAGGACACTGAAGCTTTCTTT.